Listed below are T cell receptor beta chains from one sample, sequenced in a study of shared clonotypes between healthy human individuals. The table came from immunoSEQ multiplex PCR; TCRdb's copy has only in-frame clones and leaves some out. The sample has 2 million to 2.5 million clones, around 95% seen once; the top ten hold roughly 0.13%. The sample was naive CD4+ T cells sorted from blood. These receptors were taken from a man between 18 and 29 years old in good health. CDR3s include the opening cysteine and the closing phenylalanine or tryptophan. Fields, in order: clone size, J gene, D gene, V gene, CDR3 protein, CDR3 DNA. D genes are given only for firm matches. Some rows have no size entry. The others give once, few or many, or a class for an expanded clone.

abundance: .
j_gene: TRBJ2-1
d_gene: .
v_gene: TRBV6-1
CDR3aa: CASSRGVYNEQFF
CDR3nt: TGTGCCAGCAGTAGGGGAGTTTACAATGAGCAGTTCTTC

abundance: .
j_gene: TRBJ2-7
d_gene: TRBD1
v_gene: TRBV28
CDR3aa: CASSPSGTGGSYEQYF
CDR3nt: TGTGCCAGCAGCCCCTCCGGGACAGGGGGATCCTACGAGCAGTACTTC

abundance: .
j_gene: TRBJ1-5
d_gene: .
v_gene: TRBV18
CDR3aa: CASSPMGEGQPQHF
CDR3nt: TGTGCCAGCTCACCAATGGGGGAGGGACAGCCCCAGCATTTT

abundance: .
j_gene: TRBJ1-5
d_gene: .
v_gene: TRBV6-6
CDR3aa: CASSYFGEESNQPQHF
CDR3nt: TGTGCCAGCAGTTACTTTGGGGAGGAGAGCAATCAGCCCCAGCATTTT

abundance: .
j_gene: TRBJ2-3
d_gene: .
v_gene: TRBV7-9
CDR3aa: CASSFRGIADTQYF
CDR3nt: TGTGCCAGCAGCTTTCGGGGGATCGCAGATACGCAGTATTTT

abundance: .
j_gene: TRBJ2-1
d_gene: .
v_gene: TRBV20-1
CDR3aa: CSARRKNEQFF
CDR3nt: TGCAGTGCCCGGCGAAAAAATGAGCAGTTCTTC

abundance: .
j_gene: TRBJ2-7
d_gene: TRBD2
v_gene: TRBV2
CDR3aa: CASSPLAGGPYEQYF
CDR3nt: TGTGCCAGCAGTCCTCTAGCGGGGGGGCCCTACGAGCAGTACTTC

abundance: .
j_gene: TRBJ1-4
d_gene: TRBD1
v_gene: TRBV6-6
CDR3aa: CASSFGQGVKLFF
CDR3nt: TGTGCCAGCAGTTTTGGACAGGGCGTAAAACTGTTTTTT

abundance: few
j_gene: TRBJ1-6
d_gene: .
v_gene: TRBV6-1
CDR3aa: CASYTGGRSPLHF
CDR3nt: TGTGCCAGCTATACGGGGGGGAGATCACCCCTCCACTTT

abundance: .
j_gene: TRBJ1-5
d_gene: .
v_gene: TRBV9
CDR3aa: CASSVDADSNQPQHF
CDR3nt: TGTGCCAGCAGCGTAGACGCGGATAGCAATCAGCCCCAGCATTTT

abundance: .
j_gene: TRBJ1-1
d_gene: TRBD1
v_gene: TRBV6-5
CDR3aa: CASSNSPGQGNTEAFF
CDR3nt: TGTGCCAGCAGTAACTCCCCGGGACAGGGGAACACTGAAGCTTTCTTT

abundance: .
j_gene: TRBJ2-2
d_gene: TRBD1
v_gene: TRBV19
CDR3aa: CASRTTGKVGELFF
CDR3nt: TGTGCCAGTAGGACGACAGGGAAGGTCGGGGAGCTGTTTTTT

abundance: .
j_gene: TRBJ2-7
d_gene: TRBD1
v_gene: TRBV27
CDR3aa: CASLNSGTGKGDYEQYF
CDR3nt: TGTGCCAGCCTAAATTCCGGGACAGGGAAAGGTGACTACGAGCAGTACTTC

abundance: .
j_gene: TRBJ2-5
d_gene: TRBD1
v_gene: TRBV6-1
CDR3aa: CASSRDRVQETQYF
CDR3nt: TGTGCCAGCAGCCGGGACAGGGTTCAAGAGACCCAGTACTTC

abundance: .
j_gene: TRBJ1-2
d_gene: .
v_gene: TRBV9
CDR3aa: CASSPDSFYGYTF
CDR3nt: TGTGCCAGCAGCCCGGACAGCTTTTATGGCTACACCTTC

abundance: once
j_gene: TRBJ2-7
d_gene: .
v_gene: TRBV11-2
CDR3aa: CASSPTRFSYEQYF
CDR3nt: TGTGCCAGCAGCCCAACCAGATTCTCCTACGAGCAGTACTTC

abundance: .
j_gene: TRBJ2-7
d_gene: .
v_gene: TRBV2
CDR3aa: CASTTFGGLSYEQYF
CDR3nt: TGTGCCAGCACGACCTTCGGGGGCCTATCCTACGAGCAGTACTTC

abundance: .
j_gene: TRBJ2-2
d_gene: TRBD1
v_gene: TRBV2
CDR3aa: CASEGQGTNTGELFF
CDR3nt: TGTGCCAGCGAAGGACAGGGCACGAACACCGGGGAGCTGTTTTTT

abundance: few
j_gene: TRBJ1-1
d_gene: .
v_gene: TRBV5-1
CDR3aa: CASSLMFGTEAFF
CDR3nt: TGCGCCAGCAGCTTGATGTTCGGAACTGAAGCTTTCTTT

abundance: .
j_gene: TRBJ2-3
d_gene: .
v_gene: TRBV5-1
CDR3aa: CASSLDFSTDTQYF
CDR3nt: TGCGCCAGCAGCCTTGACTTTAGCACAGATACGCAGTATTTT

abundance: .
j_gene: TRBJ2-3
d_gene: .
v_gene: TRBV18
CDR3aa: CASSPPSGGIGTDTQYF
CDR3nt: TGTGCCAGCTCACCCCCCTCGGGCGGGATCGGCACAGATACGCAGTATTTT

abundance: .
j_gene: TRBJ1-1
d_gene: .
v_gene: TRBV29-1
CDR3aa: CSAGWSVNTEAFF
CDR3nt: TGCAGCGCCGGTTGGTCGGTGAACACTGAAGCTTTCTTT

abundance: .
j_gene: TRBJ2-3
d_gene: .
v_gene: TRBV11-2
CDR3aa: CASSLAPGEGYF
CDR3nt: TGTGCCAGCAGCTTAGCCCCAGGCGAAGGTTATTTT